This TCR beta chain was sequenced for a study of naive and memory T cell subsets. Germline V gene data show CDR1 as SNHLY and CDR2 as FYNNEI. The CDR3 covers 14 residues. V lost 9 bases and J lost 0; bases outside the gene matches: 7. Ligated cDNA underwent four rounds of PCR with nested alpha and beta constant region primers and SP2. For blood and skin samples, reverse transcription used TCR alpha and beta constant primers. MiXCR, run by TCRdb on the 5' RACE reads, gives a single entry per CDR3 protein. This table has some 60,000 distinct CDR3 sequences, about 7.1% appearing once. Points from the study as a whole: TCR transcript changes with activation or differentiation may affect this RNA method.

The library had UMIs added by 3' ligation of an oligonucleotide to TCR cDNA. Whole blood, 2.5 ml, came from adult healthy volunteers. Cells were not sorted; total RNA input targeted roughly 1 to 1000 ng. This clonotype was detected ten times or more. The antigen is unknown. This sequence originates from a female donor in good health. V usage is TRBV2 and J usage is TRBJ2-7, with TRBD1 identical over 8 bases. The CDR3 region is CARQRTGSSYEQYF. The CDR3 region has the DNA TGTGCCAGACAGCGGACAGGGAGCTCCTACGAGCAGTACTTC.